Each of the 31 T cell receptor beta chains below was sequenced from the same sample in a study of identical twins. TCRdb fed the 5' RACE reads into MiXCR, producing one record per CDR3 protein. Among hundreds of thousands of distinct CDR3 sequences listed, roughly 9.7% were seen once. The same sample was also used in a study of yellow fever vaccine responses in identical twins.

Material for sequencing was CD8+ T cells sorted from blood. All receptors come from a woman aged 18-29 years in good health.

This clonotype was counted at least ten times. This chain connects TRBV28 to TRBJ2-7; 10 nucleotides line up with TRBD2. V shed 2 bases and J 2 bases; nucleotides not matched to a gene: 0. Germline assignment: CDR1 MDHEN and CDR2 SYDVKM. The CDR3 has 14 residues. CDR3 nucleotide sequence: TGTGCCAGCAGTTTAAGCGGGGGGGCCTACGAGCAGTACTTC. Residues: CASSLSGGAYEQYF.

Only a few counts were recorded for this clonotype. V is TRBV20-1 and J is TRBJ2-7; 7 nucleotides align to TRBD2. This CDR3 spans 16 amino acids. Germline trimming cut 1 base from V and 2 bases from J; bases unmatched to any gene: 11. Germline V gene data show CDR1 as DFQATT and CDR2 as SNEGSKA (reference sequence). CDR3 in DNA: TGCAGTGCTAGAGGGAGCGGGATGACCTCAGCCTACGAGCAGTACTTC. Its protein is CSARGSGMTSAYEQYF.

This clonotype was recorded at least ten times. This rearrangement joins TRBV29-1 to TRBJ2-5; the D is unclear. Germline CDR1 SQVTM, CDR2 ANQGSEA. Trimming cost V 7 bases and J 1 base, with 10 bases left between them. The CDR3 is made up of 12 amino acids. CDR3 amino acids: CSGRPFQETQYF. The CDR3 DNA reads TGCAGCGGCCGGCCGTTCCAAGAGACCCAGTACTTC. Variable domain in full (rest from reference TRBV29-1 and TRBJ2-5): SAVISQKPSRDICQRGTSLTIQCQVDSQVTMMFWYRQQPGQSLTLIATANQGSEATYESGFVIDKFPISRPNLTFSTLTVSNMSPEDSSIYLCSGRPFQETQYFGPGTRLLVL.

The sample holds a few counts of this clonotype. This sequence joins TRBV3-1 and TRBJ2-1; the D gene is possibly TRBD1 (6 bases). Germline loops: CDR1 LGHDT, CDR2 YNNKEL (reference sequence). The germline V and J ends were trimmed by 3 bases and 1 base, with 10 bases remaining between them. CDR3 length: 15 amino acids. CDR3 sequence (DNA): TGTGCCAGCAGCCACACACAGGGTTCCTACAATGAGCAGTTCTTC. Translating it yields CASSHTQGSYNEQFF.

The table lists this clonotype with many counts. CDR3 sequence reads: CASSLLTSEVTDTQYF. CDR3 nucleotide sequence: TGCGCCAGCAGCTTGCTGACTAGCGAGGTTACAGATACGCAGTATTTT. The chain recombines TRBV5-1 with TRBJ2-3, with 8 bases fitting TRBD2. This CDR3 contains 16 residues. The J segment lost 3 bases and the V segment lost 1 base, leaving 7 bases of the junction unmatched. Germline lookup yields CDR1 SGHRS and CDR2 YFSETQ.

The rearrangement joins TRBV3-1 to TRBJ1-1; a possible D gene is TRBD1 (5 bases). The CDR3 length is 14 residues. Germline V gives CDR1 LGHDT, CDR2 YNNKEL (reference sequence). Trimming removed 0 bases at V and 5 bases at J, with 10 bases between. CDR3 nucleotide sequence: TGTGCCAGCAGCCAAGATTGGGGGGATACTGAAGCTTTCTTT. It specifies CASSQDWGDTEAFF.

This clonotype was picked up a small number of times. The chain recombines TRBV27 with TRBJ2-7; D gene ambiguous. The CDR3 length is 14 residues. CDR1 is MNHEY, CDR2 SMNVEV, per germline (reference sequence). V was trimmed by 3 bases and J by 6 bases, leaving 15 bases between them. CDR3 DNA sequence: TGTGCCAGCAGTTTTAGGCACCCACCAGTCGAGCAGTACTTC. It codes for CASSFRHPPVEQYF.

In its sample, this clonotype was seen a few times. This chain joins TRBV2 and TRBJ2-1; a weak D match, TRBD2 (7 bases). The CDR3 sequence is 16 residues long. V shed 4 bases and J shed 7 bases, with 20 bases lying between them. CDR1 SNHLY and CDR2 FYNNEI come from the germline V gene. This chain's CDR3 is CASSGPNLAGANEQFF. The CDR3 DNA follows: TGTGCCAGCAGTGGCCCCAACCTCGCGGGGGCGAATGAGCAGTTCTTC.

This clonotype has ten or more counts. This chain uses TRBV20-1 with TRBJ2-7; D is possibly TRBD2 (5 bases). Trimming left V 3 bases short and J 2 bases short, with 11 bases between. Looked up from germline, CDR1 is DFQATT and CDR2 is SNEGSKA (reference sequence). The length of the CDR3 is 13 residues. As DNA, the CDR3 is TGCAGTGCTAGTGAAGGGAGTACCTACGAGCAGTACTTC. Residues: CSASEGSTYEQYF.

V usage is TRBV14 and J usage is TRBJ1-1, with no clear D. V was cut by 2 bases and J by 5 bases, with 9 bases left in between. The CDR3 loop spans 13 amino acids. Per the germline V gene, CDR1 is SGHDN and CDR2 is FVKESK. CDR3 in amino acids: CASSQTRSTEAFF. The CDR3 coding sequence is TGTGCCAGCAGCCAAACCAGGTCGACTGAAGCTTTCTTT.

This clonotype showed up many times. The J gene is TRBJ1-1, the V gene TRBV10-3; 8 bases are shared with TRBD1. V lost 5 bases to trimming and J lost 7 bases; unmatched junction nucleotides: 9. Germline CDR1 ENHRY, CDR2 SYGVKD. The CDR3 is 14 residues long. CDR3 in amino acids: CAISPLTGAGEAFF. CDR3 nucleotide sequence: TGTGCCATCAGTCCCCTGACAGGGGCGGGTGAAGCTTTCTTT.

The chain employs TRBV13 and TRBJ2-7; 7 positions match TRBD1. The CDR3 totals 16 residues. Looked up from germline, CDR1 is PRHDT and CDR2 is FYEKMQ (reference sequence). V gave up 5 bases and J gave up 1 base; unmatched junction bases: 11. The CDR3 DNA sequence: TGTGCCAGCAGCGCCAGAGACAGGGTGCGATCCTACGAGCAGTACTTC. Translated: CASSARDRVRSYEQYF. Variable domain in full (rest from reference TRBV13 and TRBJ2-7): AAGVIQSPRHLIKEKRETATLKCYPIPRHDTVYWYQQGPGQDPQFLISFYEKMQSDKGSIPDRFSAQQFSDYHSELNMSSLELGDSALYFCASSARDRVRSYEQYFGPGTRLTVT.

The CDR3 spells CASSGLAPNNEQYF. In DNA, the CDR3 is TGTGCCAGCAGCGGGCTAGCTCCTAATAACGAGCAGTACTTC. The chain recombines TRBV6-1 with TRBJ2-7, with D possibly TRBD2 on 5 matching bases. The V gene lost 6 bases and the J gene lost 5 bases, with 17 bases spanning the gap. Germline lookup yields CDR1 MNHNS and CDR2 SASEGT. This CDR3 has 14 amino acids.

The chain joins TRBV20-1 to TRBJ2-1; no firm D call. Germline CDR1 reads DFQATT; CDR2 reads SNEGSKA (reference sequence). The CDR3 covers 16 residues. V was pared by 0 bases and J by 0 bases, with 12 bases between. The CDR3 DNA is TGCAGTGCTAGAGATCGTGGCAGGAGCTCCTACAATGAGCAGTTCTTC. It specifies CSARDRGRSSYNEQFF.

The table lists this clonotype with a few counts. The chain carries TRBV7-9 and TRBJ2-1; 11 bases fit TRBD2. CDR3 length equals 15 residues. V dropped 2 bases and J dropped 8; count of bases not matched to a gene: 5. The germline gives CDR1 SEHNR, CDR2 FQNEAQ (reference sequence). The CDR3 loop is CASSLRLAGSDEQFF. The CDR3 nucleotides are TGTGCCAGCAGCTTACGACTAGCGGGAAGCGATGAGCAGTTCTTC.

The rearrangement links TRBV15 to TRBJ2-5, with D possibly TRBD2 on 5 matching bases. The CDR3 runs 14 residues. CDR1 is LNHNV, CDR2 YYDKDF, per germline (reference sequence). V was shortened by 5 bases and J by 5 bases, with 15 bases between the two germline ends. CDR3 nucleotide sequence: TGTGCCACCAGCTCCGGGGTTCTACGGGAGACCCAGTACTTC. Its translation is CATSSGVLRETQYF.

The chain joins TRBV7-3 to TRBJ2-7, with D perhaps matching TRBD1 (5 bases). Germline CDR1 and CDR2: SGHTA and FQGTGA. This CDR3 has 16 amino acids. Between the trimmed V and J ends, which lost 1 base and 2 bases, there was a span of 15 bases. CDR3 sequence (DNA): TGTGCCAGCAGCTTAATATCCACAGGATTAACCTACGAGCAGTACTTC. The encoded protein is CASSLISTGLTYEQYF.

This clonotype showed up just a few times. This sequence joins TRBV10-1 and TRBJ2-1; D not certain. Germline V lookup: CDR1 WNHNN, CDR2 SYGVQD (reference sequence). The V end was cut by 3 bases, the J end by 8 bases, with 5 bases between. CDR3 length: 11 amino acids. CDR3 sequence (DNA): TGCGCCAGCAGTGACAACCATGAGCAGTTCTTC. As protein: CASSDNHEQFF.

This clonotype was counted at least ten times. V and J are TRBV10-3 and TRBJ1-1; tentatively, D is TRBD1 (6 bases). The germline V gene has CDR1 ENHRY and CDR2 SYGVKD. V lost 2 bases to trimming and J lost 8 bases, with 15 bases between them. The CDR3 runs to 14 residues. CDR3 DNA: TGTGCCATCAGTGAGGCGGGACAAGGGAGCGAAGCTTTCTTT. This gives the protein CAISEAGQGSEAFF.

This clonotype was found a few times. The chain links TRBV6-5 to TRBJ2-7, with TRBD2 matching over 8 bases. V trimming: 0 bases; J trimming: 6 bases; junction bases outside the gene matches: 7. The CDR3 loop spans 15 amino acids. Germline lookup yields CDR1 MNHEY and CDR2 SVGAGI. The CDR3 region is CASSYSNSGVREQYF. The CDR3 DNA sequence: TGTGCCAGCAGTTACTCGAATAGCGGGGTGCGCGAGCAGTACTTC.

This clonotype was counted at least ten times. The rearrangement uses TRBV4-1 and TRBJ2-4; D gene unclear. There are 14 residues in the CDR3. The V gene's germline CDR1 is MGHRA and CDR2 YSYEKL. V shed 3 bases and J shed 5 bases, with 11 bases lying between them. Written as DNA, the CDR3 is TGCGCCAGCAGCCAGGGTTCTGCAGAAAACATTCAGTACTTC. This codes for CASSQGSAENIQYF.

J is TRBJ2-2 and V is TRBV27; a weak D match, TRBD1 (6 bases). V lost 6 bases to trimming and J lost 7 bases, with 15 bases between them. Germline CDR1 and CDR2: MNHEY and SMNVEV (reference sequence). The CDR3 has 14 amino acids. CDR3 protein: CASSKGTGFGELFF. The CDR3, as DNA: TGTGCCAGCAGCAAAGGAACAGGGTTCGGGGAGCTGTTTTTT.

In its sample, this clonotype was seen a few times. This chain uses TRBV7-9 with TRBJ2-1; TRBD2 aligns across 8 bases. Germline CDR1 reads SEHNR; CDR2 reads FQNEAQ (reference sequence). Trimming cost V 3 bases and J 0 bases; bases outside gene matches: 7. The CDR3 consists of 17 residues. CDR3 sequence reads: CASSFRTSRSSYNEQFF. CDR3 in DNA: TGTGCCAGCAGCTTTAGGACTAGCAGGAGCTCCTACAATGAGCAGTTCTTC.

This clonotype was seen many times. The rearrangement joins TRBV9 to TRBJ1-6; 7 bases agree with TRBD1. This CDR3 has 15 residues. V was clipped by 0 bases and J by 6 bases; unmatched bases: 3. Per the germline V gene, CDR1 is SGDLS and CDR2 is YYNGEE. For the CDR3, the DNA is TGTGCCAGCAGCGTAGAGGGGGCAGGTAATTCACCCCTCCACTTT. Residues: CASSVEGAGNSPLHF. Full variable domain (rest looked up from reference TRBV9 and TRBJ1-6): DSGVTQTPKHLITATGQRVTLRCSPRSGDLSVYWYQQSLDQGLQFLIQYYNGEERAKGNILERFSAQQFPDLHSELNLSSLELGDSALYFCASSVEGAGNSPLHFGNGTRLTVT.

This clonotype has at least ten counts. This chain connects TRBV7-2 to TRBJ2-1, with D unclear. This CDR3 is 13 amino acids long. V was clipped by 7 bases and J by 0 bases, with 7 bases between them. Germline CDR1 is SGHTA and CDR2 is FQGNSA. The CDR3 spells CASTPPSYNEQFF. CDR3 bases: TGTGCCAGCACTCCCCCCTCCTACAATGAGCAGTTCTTC. Drawing the rest from reference TRBV7-2 and TRBJ2-1, the complete variable domain is GAGVSQSPSNKVTEKGKDVELRCDPISGHTALYWYRQSLGQGLEFLIYFQGNSAPDKSGLPSDRFSAERTGGSVSTLTIQRTQQEDSAVYLCASTPPSYNEQFFGPGTRLTVL.

The chain has TRBV13 and TRBJ1-2; a weak D match, TRBD1 (5 bases). The germline V and J ends were trimmed by 0 bases and 6 bases, with 17 bases remaining between them. Per germline, CDR1 PRHDT and CDR2 FYEKMQ (reference sequence). CDR3 length equals 16 residues. Written as DNA, the CDR3 is TGTGCCAGCAGCTTAGGGTTCTCGACAAGGGGAAATGGCTACACCTTC. Its protein product is CASSLGFSTRGNGYTF.

This sequence joins TRBV3-1 and TRBJ2-7, with D possibly called TRBD1 or TRBD2 (9 bases each). Germline-derived CDR1 and CDR2 are LGHDT and YNNKEL (reference sequence). This CDR3 has 17 residues. Deletions cut 5 bases from V and 5 bases from J, with 25 bases between. CDR3 loop: CASSGRDRASGNNEQYF. For the CDR3, the DNA is TGTGCCAGCAGCGGACGGGACAGGGCTAGCGGGAACAACGAGCAGTACTTC.

In this sample, this clonotype turned up many times. This chain connects TRBV5-1 to TRBJ1-2, with TRBD1 as a possible D gene (5 bases). The CDR3 runs to 18 residues. Trimming removed 6 bases at V and 2 bases at J, with 26 bases between. The germline V gene encodes CDR1 SGHRS and CDR2 YFSETQ. This CDR3 is CASTFNAAGDGGNYGYTF. The CDR3 DNA follows: TGCGCCAGCACCTTCAATGCCGCGGGGGACGGGGGAAACTATGGCTACACCTTC.

This clonotype was picked up a small number of times. Its ends do not fully match the called genes, so a read error is possible. V is TRBV15 and J is TRBJ1-3, with D unresolved. This CDR3 comprises 13 residues. CDR1 and CDR2 from the germline V gene are LNHNV and YYDKDF (reference sequence). The CDR3 loop is CATSNGSGNTVYF. The CDR3 coding sequence is TGTGCCACCAGCAATGGATCTGGAAACACCGTATATTTT.

This clonotype was observed at least ten times. CDR3 region: CASGNGQGMNTEAFF. Written as DNA, the CDR3 is TGTGCCAGCGGTAACGGACAGGGAATGAACACTGAAGCTTTCTTT. This rearrangement joins TRBV2 to TRBJ1-1; 8 positions agree with TRBD1. Germline CDR1 reads SNHLY; CDR2 reads FYNNEI. With V trimmed by 8 bases and J by 0 bases, 8 bases remained unmatched. This CDR3 is built from 15 residues.

This clonotype was picked up a small number of times. The chain links TRBV20-1 to TRBJ2-7, with TRBD2 matching 8 bases. Germline V CDR1 and CDR2: DFQATT, SNEGSKA (reference sequence). The CDR3 consists of 16 residues. With V trimmed by 6 bases and J by 2 bases, 15 bases remained unmatched. This CDR3 reads CSAETPQREFPYEQYF. CDR3 bases: TGCAGTGCCGAGACCCCCCAGCGGGAGTTTCCCTACGAGCAGTACTTC.